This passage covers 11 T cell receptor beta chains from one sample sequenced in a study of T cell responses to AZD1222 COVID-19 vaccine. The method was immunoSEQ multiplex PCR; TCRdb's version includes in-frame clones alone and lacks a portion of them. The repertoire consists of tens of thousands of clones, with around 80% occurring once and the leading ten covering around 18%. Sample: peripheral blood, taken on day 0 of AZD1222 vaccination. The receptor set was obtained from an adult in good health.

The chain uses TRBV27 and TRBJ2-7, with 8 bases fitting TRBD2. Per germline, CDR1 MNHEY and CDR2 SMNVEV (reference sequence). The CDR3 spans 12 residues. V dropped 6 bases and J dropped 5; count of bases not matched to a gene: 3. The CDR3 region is CASRGLADEQYF. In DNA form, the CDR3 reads TGTGCCAGCAGAGGACTAGCAGACGAGCAGTACTTC.

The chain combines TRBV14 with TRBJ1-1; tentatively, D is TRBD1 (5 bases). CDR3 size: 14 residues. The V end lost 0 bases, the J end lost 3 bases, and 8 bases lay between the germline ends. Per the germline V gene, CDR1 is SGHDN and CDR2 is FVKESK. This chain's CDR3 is CASSQEAGYTEAFF. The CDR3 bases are TGTGCCAGCAGCCAAGAAGCAGGGTACACTGAAGCTTTCTTT. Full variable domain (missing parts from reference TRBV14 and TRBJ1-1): EAGVTQFPSHSVIEKGQTVTLRCDPISGHDNLYWYRRVMGKEIKFLLHFVKESKQDESGMPNNRFLAERTGGTYSTLKVQPAELEDSGVYFCASSQEAGYTEAFFGQGTRLTVV.

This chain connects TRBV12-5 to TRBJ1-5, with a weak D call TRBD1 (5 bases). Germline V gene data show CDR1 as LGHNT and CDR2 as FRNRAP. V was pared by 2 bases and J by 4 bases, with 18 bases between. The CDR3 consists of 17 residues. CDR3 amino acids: CASGLRLGAASNQPQHF. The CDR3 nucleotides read TGTGCTAGTGGTTTGCGATTAGGGGCAGCTAGTAATCAGCCCCAGCATTTT.

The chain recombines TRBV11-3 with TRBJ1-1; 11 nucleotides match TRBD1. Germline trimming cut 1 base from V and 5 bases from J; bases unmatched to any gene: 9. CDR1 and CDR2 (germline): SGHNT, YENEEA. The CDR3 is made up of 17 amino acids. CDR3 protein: CASSLGTGGDVLTEAFF. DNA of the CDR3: TGTGCCAGCAGCTTAGGGACAGGGGGCGACGTTTTGACTGAAGCTTTCTTT.

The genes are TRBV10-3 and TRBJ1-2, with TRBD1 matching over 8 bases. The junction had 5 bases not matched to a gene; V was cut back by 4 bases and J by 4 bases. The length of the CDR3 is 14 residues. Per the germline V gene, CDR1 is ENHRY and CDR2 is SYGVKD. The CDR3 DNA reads TGTGCCATCAGTGCGACAGGGGCCGTCTATGGCTACACCTTC. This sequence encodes CAISATGAVYGYTF.

As DNA, the CDR3 is TGTGCCAGCAGCCCCAATCAGCCCCAGCATTTT. Amino acid sequence: CASSPNQPQHF. The chain recombines TRBV7-2 with TRBJ1-5; D not resolved. The CDR3 loop spans 11 amino acids. Germline CDR1 SGHTA, CDR2 FQGNSA. Trimming left V 5 bases short and J 3 bases short, with 2 bases between.

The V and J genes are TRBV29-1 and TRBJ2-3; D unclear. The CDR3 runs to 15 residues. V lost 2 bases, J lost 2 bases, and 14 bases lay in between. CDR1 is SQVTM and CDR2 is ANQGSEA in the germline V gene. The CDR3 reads CSVELAGSLTDTQYF. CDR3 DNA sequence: TGCAGCGTTGAATTGGCAGGCTCCCTCACAGATACGCAGTATTTT.

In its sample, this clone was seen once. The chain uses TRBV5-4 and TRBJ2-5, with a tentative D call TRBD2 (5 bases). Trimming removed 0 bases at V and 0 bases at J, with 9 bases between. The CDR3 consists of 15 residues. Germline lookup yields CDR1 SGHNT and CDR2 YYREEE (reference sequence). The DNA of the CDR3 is TGTGCCAGCAGCTTGGGGCGGGTGTACCAAGAGACCCAGTACTTC. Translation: CASSLGRVYQETQYF.

The CDR3 nucleotides read TGTGCCAGCAGCGAACAGGGGAAAGGAAACACCATATATTTT. This sequence encodes CASSEQGKGNTIYF. The V gene is TRBV2, the J gene TRBJ1-3, with TRBD1 identical over 7 bases. With 6 bases clipped from V and 4 bases from J, the junction kept 6 bases outside the gene matches. Per the germline V gene, CDR1 is SNHLY and CDR2 is FYNNEI. CDR3 size: 14 residues.

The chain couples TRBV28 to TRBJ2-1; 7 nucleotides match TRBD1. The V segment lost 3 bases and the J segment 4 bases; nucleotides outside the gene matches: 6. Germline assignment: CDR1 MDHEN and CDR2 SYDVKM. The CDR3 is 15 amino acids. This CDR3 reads CASSFRTGLYNEQFF. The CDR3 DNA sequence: TGTGCCAGCAGTTTTCGGACAGGCTTATACAATGAGCAGTTCTTC.

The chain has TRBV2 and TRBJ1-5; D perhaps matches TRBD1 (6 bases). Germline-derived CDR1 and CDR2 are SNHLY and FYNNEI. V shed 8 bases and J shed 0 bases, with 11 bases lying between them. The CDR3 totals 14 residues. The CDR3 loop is CASQGRDSNQPQHF. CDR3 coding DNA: TGTGCCAGCCAGGGGCGGGATAGCAATCAGCCCCAGCATTTT.